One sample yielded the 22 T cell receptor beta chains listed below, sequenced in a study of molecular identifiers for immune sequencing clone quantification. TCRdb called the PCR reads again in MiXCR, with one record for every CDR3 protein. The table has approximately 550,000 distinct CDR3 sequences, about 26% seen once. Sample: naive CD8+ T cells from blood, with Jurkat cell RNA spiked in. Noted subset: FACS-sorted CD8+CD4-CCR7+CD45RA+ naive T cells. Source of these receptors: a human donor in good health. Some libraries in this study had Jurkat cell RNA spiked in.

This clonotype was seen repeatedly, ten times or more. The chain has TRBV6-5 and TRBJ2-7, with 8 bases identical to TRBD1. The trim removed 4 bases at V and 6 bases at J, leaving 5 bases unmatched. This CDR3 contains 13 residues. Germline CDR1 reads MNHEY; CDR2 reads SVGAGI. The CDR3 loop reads CASSWTGFREQYF. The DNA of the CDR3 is TGTGCCAGCAGTTGGACAGGGTTTCGCGAGCAGTACTTC.

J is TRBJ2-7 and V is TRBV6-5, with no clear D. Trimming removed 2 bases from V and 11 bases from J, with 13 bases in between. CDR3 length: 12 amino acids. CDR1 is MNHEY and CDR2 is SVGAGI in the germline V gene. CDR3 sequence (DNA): TGTGCCAGCAGTTACGGTTTGGATGTCGAGTACTTC. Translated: CASSYGLDVEYF.

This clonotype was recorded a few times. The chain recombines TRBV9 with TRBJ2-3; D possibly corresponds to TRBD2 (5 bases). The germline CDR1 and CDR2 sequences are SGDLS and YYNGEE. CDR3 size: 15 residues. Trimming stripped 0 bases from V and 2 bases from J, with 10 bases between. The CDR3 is CASSVAGYITDTQYF. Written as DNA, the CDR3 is TGTGCCAGCAGCGTAGCGGGGTATATCACAGATACGCAGTATTTT.

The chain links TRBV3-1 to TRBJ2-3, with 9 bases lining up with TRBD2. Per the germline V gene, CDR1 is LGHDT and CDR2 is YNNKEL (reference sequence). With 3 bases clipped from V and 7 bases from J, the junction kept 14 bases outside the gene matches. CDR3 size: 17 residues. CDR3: CASSQEPSGALSYTQYF. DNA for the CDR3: TGTGCCAGCAGCCAGGAGCCTAGCGGGGCCTTGTCGTATACGCAGTATTTT.

CDR3 DNA: TGTGCCAGCAGTTTAGCGGTAGGGGTCGAGACCCAGTACTTC. As protein: CASSLAVGVETQYF. The chain links TRBV12-3 or TRBV12-4 to TRBJ2-5; possibly TRBD1 for D (5 bases). This CDR3 is 14 amino acids long. Deletions cut 0 bases from V and 5 bases from J, with 10 bases between.

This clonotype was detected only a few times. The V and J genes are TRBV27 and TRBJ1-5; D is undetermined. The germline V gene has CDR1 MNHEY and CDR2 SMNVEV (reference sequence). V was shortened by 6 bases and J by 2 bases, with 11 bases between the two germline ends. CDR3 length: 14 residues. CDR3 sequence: CASRLGVGNQPQHF. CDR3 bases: TGTGCCAGCAGACTGGGTGTCGGCAATCAGCCCCAGCATTTT.

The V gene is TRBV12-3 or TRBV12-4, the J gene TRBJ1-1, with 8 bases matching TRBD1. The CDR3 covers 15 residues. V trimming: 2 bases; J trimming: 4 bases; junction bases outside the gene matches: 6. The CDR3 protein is CASSLTGGLSTEAFF. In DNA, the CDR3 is TGTGCCAGCAGTTTAACAGGGGGGCTGAGCACTGAAGCTTTCTTT.

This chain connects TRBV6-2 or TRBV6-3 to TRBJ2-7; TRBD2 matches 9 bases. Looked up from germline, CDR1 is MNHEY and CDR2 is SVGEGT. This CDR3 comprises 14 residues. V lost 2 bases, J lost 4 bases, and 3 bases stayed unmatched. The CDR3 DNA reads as TGTGCCAGCAGTTACCTCCTAGCGGGGTACGAGCAGTACTTC. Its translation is CASSYLLAGYEQYF.

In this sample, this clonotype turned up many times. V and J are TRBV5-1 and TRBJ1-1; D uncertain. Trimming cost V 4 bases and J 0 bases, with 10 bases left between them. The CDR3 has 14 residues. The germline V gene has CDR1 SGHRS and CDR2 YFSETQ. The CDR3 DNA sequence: TGCGCCAGCAGCCCCCGAGAGATGAACACTGAAGCTTTCTTT. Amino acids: CASSPREMNTEAFF.

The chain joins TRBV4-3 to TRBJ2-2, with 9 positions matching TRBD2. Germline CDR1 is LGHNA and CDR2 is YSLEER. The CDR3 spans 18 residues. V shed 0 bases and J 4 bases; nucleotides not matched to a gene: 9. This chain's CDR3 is CASSQDGPASGTTGELFF. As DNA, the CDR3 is TGCGCCAGCAGCCAAGATGGTCCGGCTAGCGGGACCACCGGGGAGCTGTTTTTT.

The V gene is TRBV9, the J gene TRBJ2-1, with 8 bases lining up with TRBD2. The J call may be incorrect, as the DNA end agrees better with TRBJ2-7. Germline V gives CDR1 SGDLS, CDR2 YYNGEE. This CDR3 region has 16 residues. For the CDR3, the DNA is TGTGCCAGCAGCCCTTCAGGTAGCGGGATCTACGATGAGCAGTACTTC. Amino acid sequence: CASSPSGSGIYDEQYF.

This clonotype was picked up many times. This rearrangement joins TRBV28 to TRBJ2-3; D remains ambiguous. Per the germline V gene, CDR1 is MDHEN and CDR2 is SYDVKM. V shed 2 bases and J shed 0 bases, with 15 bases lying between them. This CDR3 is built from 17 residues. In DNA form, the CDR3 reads TGTGCCAGCAGTTTAGGTTTTGACGGCAGCAGCACAGATACGCAGTATTTT. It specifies CASSLGFDGSSTDTQYF.

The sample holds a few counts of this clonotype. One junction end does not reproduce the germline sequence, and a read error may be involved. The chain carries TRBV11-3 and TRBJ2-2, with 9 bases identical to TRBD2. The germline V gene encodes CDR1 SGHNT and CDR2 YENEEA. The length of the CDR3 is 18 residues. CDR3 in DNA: TGTGCCAGCAGCCCCGGCGGTAGCGGGAGCGGTGACACCGGGGGGCTGTTTTTT. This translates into CASSPGGSGSGDTGGLFF.

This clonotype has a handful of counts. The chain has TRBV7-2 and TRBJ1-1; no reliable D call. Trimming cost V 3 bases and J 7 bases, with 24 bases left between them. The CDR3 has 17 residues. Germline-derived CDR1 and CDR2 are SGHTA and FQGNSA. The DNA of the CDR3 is TGTGCCAGCAGCTTTCCCCGGGTTCCTACGGTTCCGTTTGAAGCTTTCTTT. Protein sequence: CASSFPRVPTVPFEAFF. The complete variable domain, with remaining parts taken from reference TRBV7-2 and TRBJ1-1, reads GAGVSQSPSNKVTEKGKDVELRCDPISGHTALYWYRQSLGQGLEFLIYFQGNSAPDKSGLPSDRFSAERTGGSVSTLTIQRTQQEDSAVYLCASSFPRVPTVPFEAFFGQGTRLTVV.

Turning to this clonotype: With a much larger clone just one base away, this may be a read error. CDR3 sequence reads: CGALTHEQYF. In DNA form, the CDR3 reads TGCGGTGCTCTGACCCACGAGCAGTACTTC. The chain employs TRBV20-1 and TRBJ2-7; D is unresolved. The V gene's germline CDR1 is DFQATT and CDR2 SNEGSKA (reference sequence). CDR3 length equals 10 residues.

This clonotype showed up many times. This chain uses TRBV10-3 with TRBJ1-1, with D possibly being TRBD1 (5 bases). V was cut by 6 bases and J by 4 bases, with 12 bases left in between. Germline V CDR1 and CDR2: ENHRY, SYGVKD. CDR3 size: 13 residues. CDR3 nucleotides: TGTGCCATCAGATTCGGGGGAGGCACTGAAGCTTTCTTT. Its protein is CAIRFGGGTEAFF.

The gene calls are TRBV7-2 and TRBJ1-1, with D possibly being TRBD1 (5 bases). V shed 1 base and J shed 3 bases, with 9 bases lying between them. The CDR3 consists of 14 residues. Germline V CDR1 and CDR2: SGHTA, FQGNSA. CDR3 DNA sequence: TGTGCCAGCAGCTTAGATGGGGGATACACTGAAGCTTTCTTT. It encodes CASSLDGGYTEAFF.

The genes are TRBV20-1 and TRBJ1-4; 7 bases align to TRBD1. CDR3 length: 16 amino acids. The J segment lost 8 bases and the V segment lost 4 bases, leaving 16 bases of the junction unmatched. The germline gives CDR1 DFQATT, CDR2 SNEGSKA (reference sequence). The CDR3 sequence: CSAIPGEGDSPEKLFF. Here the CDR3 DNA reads TGCAGTGCTATACCCGGGGAAGGGGACAGCCCCGAAAAACTGTTTTTT.

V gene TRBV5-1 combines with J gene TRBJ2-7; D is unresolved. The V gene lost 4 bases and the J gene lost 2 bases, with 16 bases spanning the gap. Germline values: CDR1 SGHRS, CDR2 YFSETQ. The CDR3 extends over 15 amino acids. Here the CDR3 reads CASSPPAFAPYEQYF. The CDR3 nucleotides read TGCGCCAGCAGCCCCCCCGCTTTTGCCCCCTACGAGCAGTACTTC.

The CDR3 DNA sequence: TGCGCCAGCAGGTTACAGGGATATGGCACAGATACGCAGTATTTT. Protein sequence: CASRLQGYGTDTQYF. The gene calls are TRBV5-1 and TRBJ2-3; weak D call: TRBD1 (6 bases). This CDR3 has 15 amino acids. The V end lost 5 bases, the J end lost 1 base, and 14 bases lay between the germline ends. The germline gives CDR1 SGHRS, CDR2 YFSETQ.

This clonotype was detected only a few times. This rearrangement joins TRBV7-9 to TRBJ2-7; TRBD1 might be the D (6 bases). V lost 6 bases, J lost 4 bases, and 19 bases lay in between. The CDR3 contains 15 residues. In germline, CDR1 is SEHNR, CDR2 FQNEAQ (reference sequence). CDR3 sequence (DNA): TGTGCCAGCAGTCCCTCGGCCCGACAGGCGTACGAGCAGTACTTC. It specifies CASSPSARQAYEQYF.

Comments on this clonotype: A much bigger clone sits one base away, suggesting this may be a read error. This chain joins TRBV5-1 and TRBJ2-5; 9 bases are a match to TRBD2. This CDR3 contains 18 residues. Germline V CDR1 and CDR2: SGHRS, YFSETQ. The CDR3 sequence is CASGLGSSGVLGQETQYF. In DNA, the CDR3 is TGCGCCAGCGGCTTAGGTTCTAGCGGGGTATTGGGACAAGAGACCCAGTACTTC.